This TCR beta chain was documented in a study of cytomegalovirus exposure and HLA in healthy donors. Whole-study findings and limits: The study flagged 150 to 200 TCR beta chains as cytomegalovirus-associated. A later analysis reportedly identified an Asian-associated ancestry cluster as carrying fewer N-insertions than the approximately 670-donor mean. Prior analysis indicated that the majority of TCR beta V segments exhibited productivity approximately 87% or approximately 30% of the time.

This clone was seen only once. Its antigen is unknown. PCR used 60 Vbeta primers and 13 Jbeta primers. Authors' data handling: The authors later counted roughly 76 million unique TCR beta chains, some 9.9 million of them shared. The assay was immunoSEQ multiplex PCR, and TCRdb's table has in-frame clones only and misses some. V, J and clone size are those of that table, while D and trimming were read from the DNA. The data contain 110,000 to 150,000 clones, 60% to 80% of them seen just once; the ten biggest clones take up less than 2%. V was trimmed by 6 bases and J by 7 bases, leaving 16 bases between them. Germline values: CDR1 LNHDA, CDR2 SQIVND (reference sequence). There are 14 residues in the CDR3.

Specimen: PBMCs. The chain joins TRBV19 to TRBJ1-5; maybe TRBD1 (6 bases). This TCR was sampled from a woman younger than 45 in good health and CMV-seronegative. CDR3 in DNA: TGTGCCAGTAGCCCCTCACAGGGTGCACAGCCCCAGCATTTT. This encodes CASSPSQGAQPQHF.